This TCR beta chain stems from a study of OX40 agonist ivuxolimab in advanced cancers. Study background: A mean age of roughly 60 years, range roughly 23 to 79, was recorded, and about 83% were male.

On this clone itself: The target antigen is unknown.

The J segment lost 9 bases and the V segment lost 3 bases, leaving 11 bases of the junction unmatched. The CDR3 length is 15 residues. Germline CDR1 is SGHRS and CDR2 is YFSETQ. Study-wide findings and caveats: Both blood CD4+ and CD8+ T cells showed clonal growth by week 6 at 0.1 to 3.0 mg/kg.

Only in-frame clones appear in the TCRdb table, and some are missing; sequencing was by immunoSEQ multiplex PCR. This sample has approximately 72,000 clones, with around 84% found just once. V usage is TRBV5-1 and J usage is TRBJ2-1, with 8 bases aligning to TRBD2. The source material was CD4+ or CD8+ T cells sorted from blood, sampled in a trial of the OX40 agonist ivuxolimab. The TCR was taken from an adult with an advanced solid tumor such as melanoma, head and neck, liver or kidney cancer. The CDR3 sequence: CASSSAGGPQAEQFF. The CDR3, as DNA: TGCGCCAGCAGCTCGGCGGGAGGCCCGCAAGCTGAGCAGTTCTTC.